These 29 T cell receptor beta chains came from one sample sequenced in a study of shared clonotypes between healthy human individuals (dated by TCRdb to 2019 to 2021). Library creation used the immunoSEQ multiplex PCR assay. As stored in TCRdb, this immuneACCESS dataset retains in-frame rearrangements with V and J assigned. A fraction of the clones does not appear; measured against another copy, unresolved V genes explain less than half of the discrepancy, and the remainder lacks a known reason. The table for this sample lists a few million clones; approximately 95% of them were counted only once. The leading ten clones occupy 0.39% of the sample. The sample comprised naive CD4+ T cells from PBMCs. Interpreted using the paper, the cell subset or site label stands for: CD45RA+ positively selected. The receptors were gathered from a young man in good health. Some clones in this sample may be carry-over from other donors' samples.

V and J are TRBV4-1 and TRBJ2-2; 7 bases align to TRBD1. This CDR3 has 17 amino acids. Germline V CDR1 and CDR2: MGHRA, YSYEKL. V was pared by 2 bases and J by 2 bases, with 8 bases of the junction left unmatched. The CDR3 protein is CASSQKGAGGNTGELFF. The CDR3 DNA is TGCGCCAGCAGCCAAAAGGGGGCGGGCGGTAACACCGGGGAGCTGTTTTTT.

In this sample, this clone turned up once. The CDR3 sequence is CASSRSGANQPQHF. The CDR3, as DNA: TGTGCCAGCAGCAGATCAGGGGCTAATCAGCCCCAGCATTTT. The V call is TRBV7-9, the J call TRBJ1-5; TRBD1 might be the D (6 bases). Germline lookup yields CDR1 SEHNR and CDR2 FQNEAQ (reference sequence). This CDR3 spans 14 amino acids. V was shortened by 5 bases and J by 4 bases, with 12 bases between the two germline ends.

The chain joins TRBV9 to TRBJ2-2; unclear D gene. CDR1 and CDR2 from the germline V gene are SGDLS and YYNGEE. Trimming took off 1 base at V and 6 bases at J, with 7 bases between the two ends. The CDR3 consists of 13 residues. The CDR3 loop is CASSVKGPGELFF. As DNA, the CDR3 is TGTGCCAGCAGCGTAAAGGGCCCCGGGGAGCTGTTTTTT. Full variable domain (remainder filled in from reference TRBV9 and TRBJ2-2): DSGVTQTPKHLITATGQRVTLRCSPRSGDLSVYWYQQSLDQGLQFLIQYYNGEERAKGNILERFSAQQFPDLHSELNLSSLELGDSALYFCASSVKGPGELFFGEGSRLTVL.

The rearrangement uses TRBV5-1 and TRBJ2-7; either TRBD1 or TRBD2 may supply D (5 bases each). V lost 6 bases and J lost 4, with 17 bases in between. The length of the CDR3 is 14 residues. The germline V gene has CDR1 SGHRS and CDR2 YFSETQ. CDR3 loop: CASTWSGLTYEQYF. CDR3 sequence (DNA): TGCGCCAGCACGTGGTCGGGGCTCACTTACGAGCAGTACTTC.

This clone was counted a few times. The chain has TRBV28 and TRBJ1-1; D perhaps matches TRBD1 (5 bases). Germline V gives CDR1 MDHEN, CDR2 SYDVKM. The length of the CDR3 is 14 residues. Trimming stripped 5 bases from V and 0 bases from J, with 10 bases between. CDR3 bases: TGTGCCAGCAGTCACCAGGGACTGAACACTGAAGCTTTCTTT. Encoded protein: CASSHQGLNTEAFF.

This clone was seen more than once but under ten times. The J gene is TRBJ2-1, the V gene TRBV7-2, with D tentatively TRBD2 (5 bases). CDR1 is SGHTA and CDR2 is FQGNSA in the germline V gene. This CDR3 is 12 amino acids long. Trimming stripped 2 bases from V and 11 bases from J, with 10 bases between. The CDR3 DNA is TGTGCCAGCAGCTTACGAGGGCGGCAGCAGTTCTTC. This translates into CASSLRGRQQFF.

V and J are TRBV6-5 and TRBJ1-5; 7 bases align to TRBD1. Looked up from germline, CDR1 is MNHEY and CDR2 is SVGAGI. The trim removed 6 bases at V and 7 bases at J, leaving 9 bases unmatched. This CDR3 contains 14 residues. This CDR3 is CASRPTGDVQPQHF. In nucleotides, the CDR3 is TGTGCCAGCAGGCCTACAGGGGACGTCCAGCCCCAGCATTTT.

J is TRBJ2-1 and V is TRBV28, with 9 bases that match TRBD2. CDR3 size: 15 residues. Per germline, CDR1 MDHEN and CDR2 SYDVKM. V lost 7 bases and J lost 8; bases outside the gene matches: 12. CDR3 sequence: CASTLGAGGYHEQFF. The CDR3 DNA reads as TGTGCCAGCACCCTTGGGGCGGGAGGGTATCATGAGCAGTTCTTC.

V is TRBV5-4 and J is TRBJ1-5; no firm D call. The CDR3 is made up of 13 amino acids. Trimming took off 0 bases at V and 6 bases at J, with 7 bases between the two ends. Looked up from germline, CDR1 is SGHNT and CDR2 is YYREEE (reference sequence). CDR3 coding DNA: TGTGCCAGCAGCTTGGGGGTACGTCAGCCCCAGCATTTT. It is translated as CASSLGVRQPQHF.

This chain links TRBV2 with TRBJ2-3; D is perhaps TRBD2 (5 bases). CDR1 SNHLY and CDR2 FYNNEI come from the germline V gene. V shed 6 bases and J shed 5 bases, with 12 bases lying between them. CDR3 length: 13 amino acids. The CDR3: CASRTPGLDTQYF. The CDR3 DNA is TGTGCCAGCAGGACCCCGGGGTTAGATACGCAGTATTTT.

The V and J genes are TRBV5-1 and TRBJ2-2; D is perhaps TRBD1 (6 bases). The germline V gene has CDR1 SGHRS and CDR2 YFSETQ. This CDR3 region has 13 residues. V lost 4 bases to trimming and J lost 7 bases, with 11 bases between them. The CDR3 is CASSPQGHGELFF. As DNA, the CDR3 is TGCGCCAGCAGCCCACAGGGTCACGGGGAGCTGTTTTTT.

This sequence joins TRBV6-5 and TRBJ2-5; D is unresolved. CDR3 length: 14 amino acids. Germline-derived CDR1 and CDR2 are MNHEY and SVGAGI. V was cut by 0 bases and J by 5 bases, with 10 bases left in between. The CDR3 here is CASSYSQESETQYF. In DNA form, the CDR3 reads TGTGCCAGCAGTTACTCGCAAGAATCGGAGACCCAGTACTTC.

The chain carries TRBV4-2 and TRBJ2-7, with TRBD2 matching 7 bases. Per germline, CDR1 LGHNA and CDR2 YNFKEQ. The CDR3 sequence is 16 residues long. V gave up 3 bases and J gave up 4 bases; unmatched junction bases: 12. CDR3 residues: CASSHVLKRDLYEQYF. As DNA, the CDR3 is TGTGCCAGCAGCCACGTACTCAAGCGGGACCTTTACGAGCAGTACTTC.

V gene TRBV5-1 combines with J gene TRBJ1-1; the D is unclear. This CDR3 comprises 17 residues. Germline V gene data show CDR1 as SGHRS and CDR2 as YFSETQ. V lost 5 bases and J 1 base, leaving 21 bases between the germline ends. CDR3 amino acids: CASSVGLKGVRNTEAFF. The CDR3 DNA sequence: TGCGCCAGCAGTGTAGGTCTCAAAGGCGTTAGGAACACTGAAGCTTTCTTT.

This chain connects TRBV7-8 to TRBJ2-3; weak D call: TRBD2 (5 bases). V gave up 1 base and J gave up 2 bases, with 16 bases separating them. Germline CDR1 SGHVS, CDR2 FQNEAQ. This CDR3 region has 17 residues. CDR3 sequence: CASSLGLSSLSTDTQYF. The DNA of the CDR3 is TGTGCCAGCAGCTTAGGACTATCCTCGCTTTCCACAGATACGCAGTATTTT.

CDR3 coding DNA: TGTGCCAGCAGCTTGGGAGGACTAGCGGGAGGGATGCGTACGTCGGATGAGCAGTTCTTC. It yields the protein CASSLGGLAGGMRTSDEQFF. The rearrangement links TRBV5-4 to TRBJ2-1, with TRBD2 matching over 15 bases. The CDR3 covers 20 residues. V dropped 0 bases and J dropped 8; count of bases not matched to a gene: 15. Germline CDR1 is SGHNT and CDR2 is YYREEE (reference sequence).

J is TRBJ1-5 and V is TRBV4-3; D not resolved. CDR1 is LGHNA, CDR2 YSLEER, per germline. This CDR3 has 14 residues. V shed 2 bases and J shed 9 bases, with 14 bases lying between them. The CDR3 reads CASSQLLISGPQHF. CDR3 nucleotide sequence: TGCGCCAGCAGCCAACTTCTAATTTCGGGGCCCCAGCATTTT.

The rearrangement links TRBV6-6 to TRBJ1-5, with TRBD1 identical over 8 bases. Per germline, CDR1 MNHNY and CDR2 SVGAGI (reference sequence). There are 14 residues in the CDR3. The V and J ends lost 3 bases and 7 bases, in that order; junction bases with no gene match: 5. CDR3 amino acids: CASSYQQGGQPQHF. The CDR3 nucleotides read TGTGCCAGCAGTTATCAACAGGGGGGCCAGCCCCAGCATTTT.

The chain couples TRBV27 to TRBJ2-3; D unclear. Trimming took off 1 base at V and 6 bases at J, with 11 bases between the two ends. The germline gives CDR1 MNHEY, CDR2 SMNVEV (reference sequence). There are 14 residues in the CDR3. The CDR3 spells CASSLFRGWDTQYF. The DNA of the CDR3 is TGTGCCAGCAGTTTATTCCGTGGTTGGGATACGCAGTATTTT.

V is TRBV11-2 and J is TRBJ1-3; TRBD1 matches at 11 bases. Germline values: CDR1 SGHAT, CDR2 FQNNGV. V was clipped by 5 bases and J by 8 bases; unmatched bases: 8. The length of the CDR3 is 15 residues. CDR3 coding DNA: TGTGCCAGCAGCCAAAAGGGGACAGGGGGGGACACCATATATTTT. It translates to CASSQKGTGGDTIYF.

This clone has more than one count but fewer than ten. The gene calls are TRBV6-6 and TRBJ1-5, with D unclear. From germline, CDR1 is MNHNY and CDR2 SVGAGI (reference sequence). V dropped 5 bases and J dropped 6 bases, with 11 bases sitting between them. This CDR3 has 13 amino acids. The CDR3 is CASSTPGRQPQHF. The DNA for the CDR3 is TGTGCCAGCAGTACTCCCGGGCGTCAGCCCCAGCATTTT.

The CDR3 sequence is CASSKSLVGEETQYF. CDR3 DNA: TGTGCCAGCAGCAAATCCCTAGTAGGAGAAGAGACCCAGTACTTC. The rearrangement links TRBV21-1 to TRBJ2-5; the D segment call TRBD2 is taken from the table without a DNA check. TRBV21-1 is labeled a pseudogene. This CDR3 has 15 residues.

The chain links TRBV4-3 to TRBJ2-1; unclear D gene. CDR1 and CDR2 from the germline V gene are LGHNA and YSLEER. The CDR3 length is 15 residues. V gave up 4 bases and J gave up 4 bases, with 14 bases separating them. The CDR3 bases are TGCGCCAGCAGCCTAGGTCCTATACAATACAATGAGCAGTTCTTC. It specifies CASSLGPIQYNEQFF.

The chain uses TRBV7-3 and TRBJ2-1, with 11 bases aligning to TRBD2. The germline gives CDR1 SGHTA, CDR2 FQGTGA. Trimming took 4 bases from V and 6 from J; bases not matched to a gene: 8. There are 16 residues in the CDR3. Here the CDR3 reads CASSSPASGRSNEQFF. The CDR3 bases are TGTGCCAGCAGCTCCCCCGCTAGCGGGAGGAGCAATGAGCAGTTCTTC.

The chain joins TRBV27 to TRBJ2-7, with D tentatively TRBD2 (5 bases). The CDR3 runs to 17 residues. V lost 0 bases, J lost 4 bases, and 19 bases lay in between. Germline CDR1 is MNHEY and CDR2 is SMNVEV (reference sequence). This CDR3 is CASSLSWDTVREYEQYF. The CDR3 DNA is TGTGCCAGCAGTTTATCTTGGGATACGGTGAGGGAATACGAGCAGTACTTC.

This chain connects TRBV5-1 to TRBJ2-1, with 8 bases fitting TRBD1. This CDR3 has 15 amino acids. The V gene end was trimmed by 4 bases and the J gene end by 2 bases; junction bases not matched to a gene: 5. Germline V gene sequence: CDR1 SGHRS, CDR2 YFSETQ. The CDR3: CASSTGQGPYNEQFF. The CDR3 DNA reads as TGCGCCAGCAGCACTGGACAGGGCCCCTACAATGAGCAGTTCTTC.

V and J are TRBV28 and TRBJ1-1; 10 bases line up with TRBD1. The CDR3 has 17 amino acids. V gave up 4 bases and J gave up 7 bases; unmatched junction bases: 15. Germline values: CDR1 MDHEN, CDR2 SYDVKM. The CDR3 DNA reads TGTGCCAGCAGTTCACCACTCGGACAGGGGGAGCCTATTGAAGCTTTCTTT. Translated, it gives CASSSPLGQGEPIEAFF.

The chain has TRBV19 and TRBJ2-3, with D possibly matching TRBD1 (6 bases). CDR1 LNHDA and CDR2 SQIVND come from the germline V gene (reference sequence). Between the trimmed V and J ends, which lost 6 bases and 3 bases, there was a span of 13 bases. CDR3 length equals 14 residues. CDR3: CASSRAGVTDTQYF. As DNA, the CDR3 is TGTGCCAGTAGCCGTGCAGGGGTTACAGATACGCAGTATTTT. Based on the CDR3 plus reference TRBV19 and TRBJ2-3, the full variable domain is DGGITQSPKYLFRKEGQNVTLSCEQNLNHDAMYWYRQDPGQGLRLIYYSQIVNDFQKGDIAEGYSVSREKKESFPLTVTSAQKNPTAFYLCASSRAGVTDTQYFGPGTRLTVL.

The chain carries TRBV5-1 and TRBJ2-5; 8 bases are a match to TRBD2. The germline V gene has CDR1 SGHRS and CDR2 YFSETQ. Germline trimming cut 3 bases from V and 5 bases from J; bases unmatched to any gene: 12. This CDR3 has 16 amino acids. The CDR3: CASSSGLARYGETQYF. In nucleotides, the CDR3 is TGCGCCAGCAGCTCAGGACTAGCCCGTTATGGGGAGACCCAGTACTTC.